This is a list of T cell receptor beta chains from one sample in a study of cytomegalovirus exposure and HLA in healthy donors. Assay: immunoSEQ multiplex PCR; the TCRdb copy retains only in-frame clones and omits some. This sample yields 95,000 to 150,000 clones, of which around 86% are seen a single time; 2% to 2.5% belongs to the top ten. Sequencing was carried out using PBMCs. These receptor sequences come from a man aged 25 to 45 in good health and CMV-seronegative. CDR3s include the opening cysteine and the closing phenylalanine or tryptophan. D genes are given only for firm matches.

cdr3_nt: TGTGCCAGCTCACCCGGGACAGATTCCTACGAGCAGTACTTC
cdr3_aa: CASSPGTDSYEQYF
d_call: TRBD1
j_call: TRBJ2-7
v_call: TRBV18

cdr3_nt: TGTGCCAGCAGCCCAAGGGGGGGGAACACTGAAGCTTTCTTT
cdr3_aa: CASSPRGGNTEAFF
d_call: NA
j_call: TRBJ1-1
v_call: TRBV7-6

cdr3_nt: TGTGCCAGCAGTCCCGGCCAACTAGCGGGGGGTACGGTTGAGCAGTTCTTC
cdr3_aa: CASSPGQLAGGTVEQFF
d_call: TRBD2
j_call: TRBJ2-1
v_call: TRBV27

cdr3_nt: TGTGCCTGGAGTCGGGGATCGTTTGCCGGGGAGCTGTTTTTT
cdr3_aa: CAWSRGSFAGELFF
d_call: NA
j_call: TRBJ2-2
v_call: TRBV30

cdr3_nt: TGCGCCAGCAGCCCAGGGGACAGGGGCGCTCCAACTAATGAAAAACTGTTTTTT
cdr3_aa: CASSPGDRGAPTNEKLFF
d_call: TRBD1
j_call: TRBJ1-4
v_call: TRBV5-1

cdr3_nt: TGTGCCAGTAGTATCGGCAGGGGGAATTCACCCCTCCACTTT
cdr3_aa: CASSIGRGNSPLHF
d_call: TRBD1
j_call: TRBJ1-6
v_call: TRBV19

cdr3_nt: TGCGCCAGCAGTGAAGGGGGCCTCACTGAAGCTTTCTTT
cdr3_aa: CASSEGGLTEAFF
d_call: TRBD1
j_call: TRBJ1-1
v_call: TRBV5-1

cdr3_nt: TGTGCCAGCAGTTTAGTAGGAGGCAGGGGGTGGAGGGGCTACACCTTC
cdr3_aa: CASSLVGGRGWRGYTF
d_call: TRBD1
j_call: TRBJ1-2
v_call: TRBV28

cdr3_nt: TGTGCCAGCAGCTTGGCCCTGAGGCGGGAGACCCAGTACTTC
cdr3_aa: CASSLALRRETQYF
d_call: NA
j_call: TRBJ2-5
v_call: TRBV5-6

cdr3_nt: TGTGCCTGGAGCCCCCACAGGGGGCGGTTTGGCTACACCTTC
cdr3_aa: CAWSPHRGRFGYTF
d_call: TRBD1
j_call: TRBJ1-2
v_call: TRBV30

cdr3_nt: TGTGCCAGCAGTCTATCGACAGGGCGAAATGGCTACACCTTC
cdr3_aa: CASSLSTGRNGYTF
d_call: TRBD1
j_call: TRBJ1-2
v_call: TRBV27

cdr3_nt: TGTGCCAGCAGCCCCCGACAGGGTGGAGAGACCCAGTACTTC
cdr3_aa: CASSPRQGGETQYF
d_call: TRBD1
j_call: TRBJ2-5
v_call: TRBV9

cdr3_nt: TGTGCCAGCAGTGAAACAGGGACTGAAAAACTGTTTTTT
cdr3_aa: CASSETGTEKLFF
d_call: NA
j_call: TRBJ1-4
v_call: TRBV2

cdr3_nt: TGTGCCAGCAGCGCCCCCGAGGGGGCCAACGGCCTGACTTTC
cdr3_aa: CASSAPEGANGLTF
d_call: TRBD1
j_call: TRBJ2-6
v_call: TRBV9

cdr3_nt: TGTGCCAGCTCACCCGGGACAGGGGACTACGAGCAGTACTTC
cdr3_aa: CASSPGTGDYEQYF
d_call: TRBD1
j_call: TRBJ2-7
v_call: TRBV18

cdr3_nt: TGTGCCAGCAGCTTGGGAGCAACTAATGAAAAACTGTTTTTT
cdr3_aa: CASSLGATNEKLFF
d_call: NA
j_call: TRBJ1-4
v_call: TRBV7-9